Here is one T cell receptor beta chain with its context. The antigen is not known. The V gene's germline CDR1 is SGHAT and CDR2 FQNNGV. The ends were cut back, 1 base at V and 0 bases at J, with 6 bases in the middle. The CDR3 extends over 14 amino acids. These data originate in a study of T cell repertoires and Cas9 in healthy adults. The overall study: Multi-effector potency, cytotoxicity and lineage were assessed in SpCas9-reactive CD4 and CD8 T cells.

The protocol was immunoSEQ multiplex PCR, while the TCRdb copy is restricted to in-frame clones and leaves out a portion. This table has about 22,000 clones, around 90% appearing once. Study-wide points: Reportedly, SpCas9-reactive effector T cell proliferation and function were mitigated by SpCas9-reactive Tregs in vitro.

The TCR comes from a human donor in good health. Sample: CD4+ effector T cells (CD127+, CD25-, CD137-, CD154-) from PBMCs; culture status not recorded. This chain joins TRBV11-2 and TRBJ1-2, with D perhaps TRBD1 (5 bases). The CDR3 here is CASSLVTANYGYTF. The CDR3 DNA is TGTGCCAGCAGCTTAGTGACAGCTAACTATGGCTACACCTTC.